The 19 T cell receptor beta chains below all came from one sample that was sequenced in a study of shared clonotypes between healthy human individuals (dated by TCRdb to the early 2020s). Libraries were constructed by the immunoSEQ multiplex PCR assay. Entries here come from immuneACCESS through TCRdb and include only in-frame sequences with V and J called. Some clones fail to appear in such tables; in the studies checked, an unresolved V gene covers under half of the shortfall, and the cause of the remainder is unknown. The sample has 550,000 to 800,000 clones on record, 90% of them singletons. The ten largest make up less than 40% of the sample. Sequencing was performed on memory CD8+ T cells from PBMCs. The sample's cell subset or site, from its label and the paper: CD45RO+ cells pooled with CCR7-negative TemRA cells. The receptors stem from a man between 18 and 35 years old in good health. Some clones in this sample may be carry-over from other donors' samples.

V is TRBV19 and J is TRBJ1-2; D perhaps matches TRBD1 (5 bases). The germline V and J ends were trimmed by 2 bases and 0 bases, with 19 bases remaining between them. This CDR3 is built from 18 residues. Germline V gives CDR1 LNHDA, CDR2 SQIVND (reference sequence). Here the CDR3 reads CASSIPRDRVTANYGYTF. CDR3 nucleotides: TGTGCCAGTAGTATACCCCGGGACCGAGTAACAGCTAACTATGGCTACACCTTC. Combining the CDR3 with reference TRBV19 and TRBJ1-2 gives the whole variable domain DGGITQSPKYLFRKEGQNVTLSCEQNLNHDAMYWYRQDPGQGLRLIYYSQIVNDFQKGDIAEGYSVSREKKESFPLTVTSAQKNPTAFYLCASSIPRDRVTANYGYTFGSGTRLTVV.

This chain uses TRBV5-1 with TRBJ2-6, with D possibly matching TRBD2 (6 bases). The germline V gene encodes CDR1 SGHRS and CDR2 YFSETQ. Trimming took 4 bases from V and 0 from J, leaving 8 bases between them. The length of the CDR3 is 15 residues. CDR3 residues: CASSEGLSGANVLTF. Here the CDR3 DNA reads TGCGCCAGCAGCGAGGGACTCTCTGGGGCCAACGTCCTGACTTTC. Full variable domain (outside the CDR3, taken from reference TRBV5-1 and TRBJ2-6): KAGVTQTPRYLIKTRGQQVTLSCSPISGHRSVSWYQQTPGQGLQFLFEYFSETQRNKGNFPGRFSGRQFSNSRSEMNVSTLELGDSALYLCASSEGLSGANVLTFGAGSRLTVL.

The J gene is TRBJ2-7, the V gene TRBV7-6, with a weak D call TRBD2 (6 bases). The CDR3 contains 14 residues. CDR1 is SGHVS, CDR2 FNYEAQ, per germline. Trimming cost V 5 bases and J 6 bases, with 17 bases left between them. CDR3 loop: CASSPVEGPSEQYF. DNA of the CDR3: TGTGCCAGCAGCCCCGTGGAGGGCCCCAGCGAGCAGTACTTC. Full variable domain (outside the CDR3, taken from reference TRBV7-6 and TRBJ2-7): GAGVSQSPRYKVTKRGQDVALRCDPISGHVSLYWYRQALGQGPEFLTYFNYEAQQDKSGLPNDRFSAERPEGSISTLTIQRTEQRDSAMYRCASSPVEGPSEQYFGPGTRLTVT.

V and J are TRBV28 and TRBJ1-6; possibly TRBD1 for D (5 bases). The CDR3 runs to 14 residues. The ends were cut back, 5 bases at V and 8 bases at J, with 13 bases in the middle. Looked up from germline, CDR1 is MDHEN and CDR2 is SYDVKM. The CDR3 coding sequence is TGTGCCAGCAGTCCCAGGGTCGGGCATTCACCCCTCCACTTT. Protein: CASSPRVGHSPLHF.

CDR3 loop: CASSRGTGGYGYTF. The DNA for the CDR3 is TGTGCCAGCAGCCGAGGGACAGGGGGCTATGGCTACACCTTC. J is TRBJ1-2 and V is TRBV5-4; 11 bases agree with TRBD1. CDR3 length: 14 amino acids. J gave up 4 bases and V 4 bases, and 3 bases lay outside the gene matches. From germline, CDR1 is SGHNT and CDR2 YYREEE (reference sequence).

This chain uses TRBV7-2 with TRBJ2-2; a possible D gene is TRBD1 (6 bases). The V and J ends lost 1 base and 6 bases respectively, with 12 bases between them. The CDR3 length is 15 residues. Germline CDR1 SGHTA, CDR2 FQGNSA. Here the CDR3 reads CASSLEYRTAGELFF. The CDR3, as DNA: TGTGCCAGCAGCTTAGAGTACCGGACAGCCGGGGAGCTGTTTTTT. Full variable domain (missing parts from reference TRBV7-2 and TRBJ2-2): GAGVSQSPSNKVTEKGKDVELRCDPISGHTALYWYRQSLGQGLEFLIYFQGNSAPDKSGLPSDRFSAERTGGSVSTLTIQRTQQEDSAVYLCASSLEYRTAGELFFGEGSRLTVL.

The sample holds a few counts of this clone. The chain joins TRBV5-1 to TRBJ1-1; no clear D. The CDR3 is 14 amino acids. The germline V gene has CDR1 SGHRS and CDR2 YFSETQ. V was trimmed by 0 bases and J by 3 bases, leaving 9 bases between them. CDR3 sequence reads: CASSLDNAHTEAFF. CDR3 nucleotides: TGCGCCAGCAGCTTGGACAATGCACACACTGAAGCTTTCTTT.

This chain joins TRBV7-9 and TRBJ2-6; no reliable D call. CDR1 is SEHNR, CDR2 FQNEAQ, per germline (reference sequence). The CDR3 has 16 residues. The V and J ends lost 2 bases and 2 bases respectively, with 10 bases between them. The CDR3 bases are TGTGCCAGCAGCTTACGGCCTGGGACTGGGGCCAACGTCCTGACTTTC. It translates to CASSLRPGTGANVLTF.

J is TRBJ2-7 and V is TRBV7-9, with D hard to call. V lost 8 bases and J lost 4, with 9 bases in between. The V gene's germline CDR1 is SEHNR and CDR2 FQNEAQ (reference sequence). The CDR3 runs to 11 residues. Written as DNA, the CDR3 is TGTGCCAGCGGTCGAGAATACGAGCAGTACTTC. Translating gives CASGREYEQYF.

The chain carries TRBV28 and TRBJ2-6; D may match TRBD1 or TRBD2 (5 bases each). Per the germline V gene, CDR1 is MDHEN and CDR2 is SYDVKM. Trimming removed 3 bases at V and 0 bases at J, with 15 bases between. The length of the CDR3 is 18 residues. This chain's CDR3 is CASSFLGTGNSGANVLTF. The CDR3, as DNA: TGTGCCAGCAGTTTCCTCGGGACCGGGAACTCTGGGGCCAACGTCCTGACTTTC.

The V gene is TRBV9, the J gene TRBJ2-6; D might be TRBD1 or TRBD2, each matching 5 bases. CDR1 and CDR2 from the germline V gene are SGDLS and YYNGEE. The CDR3 is 14 residues long. Trimming stripped 4 bases from V and 2 bases from J, with 7 bases between. CDR3 in DNA: TGTGCCAGCAGCCTGGGGGCTGGGGCCAACGTCCTGACTTTC. It encodes CASSLGAGANVLTF.

The CDR3 coding sequence is TGTGCCAGCAGTTTAATTGCAGCCCTACGCCACACTGAAGCTTTCTTT. This gives the protein CASSLIAALRHTEAFF. The chain has TRBV28 and TRBJ1-1; unclear D gene. The CDR3 contains 16 residues. V was pared by 2 bases and J by 3 bases, with 16 bases between. In germline, CDR1 is MDHEN, CDR2 SYDVKM. Full variable domain (outside the CDR3, taken from reference TRBV28 and TRBJ1-1): DVKVTQSSRYLVKRTGEKVFLECVQDMDHENMFWYRQDPGLGLRLIYFSYDVKMKEKGDIPEGYSVSREKKERFSLILESASTNQTSMYLCASSLIAALRHTEAFFGQGTRLTVV.

This chain joins TRBV18 and TRBJ2-3; 13 bases are a match to TRBD2. The junction had 5 bases not matched to a gene; V was cut back by 0 bases and J by 5 bases. This CDR3 is built from 17 residues. Germline V gene data show CDR1 as KGHSH and CDR2 as LQKENI. Written as DNA, the CDR3 is TGTGCCAGCTCACCACCGGGACTAGCGGGAACAAGAGATACGCAGTATTTT. Amino acids: CASSPPGLAGTRDTQYF.

The genes are TRBV5-5 and TRBJ1-5; tentatively, D is TRBD1 (6 bases). Between the trimmed V and J ends, which lost 5 bases and 6 bases, there was a span of 12 bases. Germline CDR1 and CDR2: SGHKS and YYEKEE (reference sequence). The CDR3 is 13 residues long. In DNA form, the CDR3 reads TGTGCCAGCAGGAGACAGGCAGGTCAGCCCCAGCATTTT. Its protein product is CASRRQAGQPQHF.

This clone has just one count. This chain links TRBV15 with TRBJ2-3; 7 positions match TRBD2. The J segment lost 4 bases and the V segment lost 2 bases, leaving 6 bases of the junction unmatched. The CDR3 is 15 amino acids. Per germline, CDR1 LNHNV and CDR2 YYDKDF (reference sequence). The CDR3 is CATSRTRGVADTQYF. In nucleotides, the CDR3 is TGTGCCACCAGCAGAACTCGGGGGGTAGCAGATACGCAGTATTTT.

The chain uses TRBV7-9 and TRBJ2-7, with 10 bases that match TRBD1. CDR1 and CDR2 from the germline V gene are SEHNR and FQNEAQ (reference sequence). This CDR3 spans 15 amino acids. The J segment lost 3 bases and the V segment lost 5 bases, leaving 7 bases of the junction unmatched. The CDR3 bases are TGTGCCAGCAGCCACTCGGGACAGGGGCGCTACGAGCAGTACTTC. It is translated as CASSHSGQGRYEQYF.

The rearrangement links TRBV11-2 to TRBJ2-1; D possibly corresponds to TRBD1 (7 bases). The CDR3 is 19 amino acids. From germline, CDR1 is SGHAT and CDR2 FQNNGV. Trimming removed 5 bases from V and 2 bases from J, with 25 bases in between. Here the CDR3 reads CASSPRGVADIRPYNEQFF. The CDR3 coding sequence is TGTGCCAGCAGCCCCAGGGGGGTGGCCGACATAAGGCCCTACAATGAGCAGTTCTTC.

The V call is TRBV14, the J call TRBJ2-5; D is uncertain. Trimming removed 3 bases from V and 0 bases from J, with 11 bases in between. The CDR3 has 15 residues. Germline V gene sequence: CDR1 SGHDN, CDR2 FVKESK. The CDR3 DNA is TGTGCCAGCAGCCACCCAGGTTTGAACCAAGAGACCCAGTACTTC. Protein product: CASSHPGLNQETQYF. The complete variable domain, with remaining parts taken from reference TRBV14 and TRBJ2-5, reads EAGVTQFPSHSVIEKGQTVTLRCDPISGHDNLYWYRRVMGKEIKFLLHFVKESKQDESGMPNNRFLAERTGGTYSTLKVQPAELEDSGVYFCASSHPGLNQETQYFGPGTRLLVL.

This clone was counted once. The genes are TRBV4-3 and TRBJ2-5; D is undetermined. V gave up 0 bases and J gave up 2 bases, with 7 bases separating them. CDR1 LGHNA and CDR2 YSLEER come from the germline V gene. The CDR3 sequence is 14 residues long. CDR3 protein: CASSQERQQETQYF. The DNA for the CDR3 is TGCGCCAGCAGCCAAGAGCGGCAGCAAGAGACCCAGTACTTC.